This T cell receptor (beta chain) derives from a study of follicular helper T cells after annual influenza vaccination. Study-level findings and limits: Day 7 ICOS+CD38+ clones later appeared mostly in ICOS-CD38- cTfh. Change in circulating plasmablasts correlated with ICOS+CD38+ cTfh clonality change.

Time point in this sample: 2015-2016 season, 7 days after influenza vaccination. Overlapping influenza protein peptide pools stimulated the PBMC for approximately 17 hours before sorting. For this clone: The antigen is unknown.

Sequencing was performed with immunoSEQ multiplex PCR; in TCRdb, only in-frame clones are kept and a portion is missing. The sample's table shows dozens of clones. CDR3 length: 12 residues. This clonotype originated in an adult who received the influenza vaccine. This chain links TRBV7-5 with TRBJ1-6. TRBV7-5 is labeled a pseudogene. The material sequenced was CXCR5+ CD38+ circulating T follicular helper cells from blood, cultured in vitro and sorted as CD69+ CD200+, taken 7 days after influenza vaccination. Subset of the sample: circulating Tfh, non-naive CD4+CXCR5+PD-1+ (ICOS+CD38+ or ICOS-CD38-). CDR3: CAGGVRNSPLHF. CDR3 coding DNA: TGTGCCGGGGGGGTGCGGAATTCACCCCTCCACTTT.